This is a list of T cell receptor beta chains from one sample in a study of identifying expanded T cells in peripheral blood. The repertoire was sequenced with immunoSEQ multiplex PCR; TCRdb's copy has only in-frame clones and lacks some. The repertoire holds over 90,000 clones, with approximately 89% as singletons. Material: blood. Receptors originate from a person between 18 and 75 years old in good health. The CDR3 runs from the conserved cysteine through the conserved F or W. D genes are given only for firm matches. A row's size may be missing; if present it is once, few, many or a size class.

clone_size	v_call	j_call	d_call	cdr3_aa	cdr3_nt
.	TRBV5-4	TRBJ2-3	.	CASSSRDRYTDTQYF	TGTGCCAGCAGCTCCCGGGACCGATACACAGATACGCAGTATTTT
few	TRBV30	TRBJ1-1	TRBD1	CAWSEFSQGARTEAFF	TGTGCCTGGAGCGAATTTTCACAGGGGGCGCGAACTGAAGCTTTCTTT
.	TRBV5-4	TRBJ1-1	.	CASSPTLGENTEAFF	TGTGCCAGCAGCCCTACACTAGGGGAGAACACTGAAGCTTTCTTT
.	TRBV5-4	TRBJ1-2	.	CASSLSVDDYGYTF	TGTGCCAGCAGCTTGTCCGTGGACGACTATGGCTACACCTTC
.	TRBV9	TRBJ1-1	TRBD1	CASSVDGTGVNTEAFF	TGTGCCAGCAGCGTAGATGGGACAGGGGTTAACACTGAAGCTTTCTTT
.	TRBV9	TRBJ2-5	TRBD1	CASSVDPQGSKTQYF	TGTGCCAGCAGCGTAGATCCACAGGGGTCGAAGACCCAGTACTTC
.	TRBV2	TRBJ2-1	.	CASSETFYNEQFF	TGTGCCAGCAGTGAGACTTTTTACAATGAGCAGTTCTTC
once	TRBV5-6	TRBJ2-5	TRBD1	CASSSRTGRETQYF	TGTGCCAGCAGCTCACGGACAGGGAGGGAGACCCAGTACTTC
.	TRBV28	TRBJ1-5	.	CASSRDMYSNQPQHF	TGTGCCAGCAGCCGGGACATGTATAGCAATCAGCCCCAGCATTTT
.	TRBV5-6	TRBJ1-1	.	CASSLTSSYEAFF	TGTGCCAGCAGCTTGACGTCCTCCTATGAAGCTTTCTTT
.	TRBV7-9	TRBJ2-6	.	CASSKQVPGANVLTF	TGTGCCAGCAGCAAACAGGTACCCGGGGCCAACGTCCTGACTTTC
.	TRBV7-9	TRBJ1-4	TRBD1	CASSLTGRAGREKLFF	TGTGCCAGCAGCTTGACAGGGAGGGCTGGAAGAGAAAAACTGTTTTTT
.	TRBV28	TRBJ1-5	.	CASSFPHRTSNQPQHF	TGTGCCAGCAGTTTTCCCCACAGGACGAGCAATCAGCCCCAGCATTTT
.	TRBV28	TRBJ2-5	.	CASSRDGGQETQYF	TGTGCCAGCAGCAGGGACGGAGGTCAAGAGACCCAGTACTTC
.	TRBV6-5	TRBJ2-5	TRBD2	CASSYWAAGEVMTQYF	TGTGCCAGCAGTTATTGGGCAGCGGGGGAAGTGATGACCCAGTACTTC
.	TRBV6-1	TRBJ1-5	.	CASSEDGRQPQHF	TGTGCCAGCAGTGAAGATGGGAGACAGCCCCAGCATTTT
.	TRBV7-8	TRBJ2-2	.	CASSPRLGVNTGELFF	TGTGCCAGCAGCCCCCGACTGGGAGTAAACACCGGGGAGCTGTTTTTT
.	TRBV20-1	TRBJ1-5	.	CSATGNQPQHF	TGCAGTGCTACAGGGAATCAGCCCCAGCATTTT
.	TRBV2	TRBJ2-3	.	CASRFTGRRGDTQYF	TGTGCCAGCAGATTTACAGGGAGAAGGGGAGATACGCAGTATTTT
few	TRBV2	TRBJ1-1	TRBD1	CASSALGQGVNTEAFF	TGTGCCAGCAGCGCCTTAGGACAGGGGGTGAACACTGAAGCTTTCTTT
.	TRBV5-6	TRBJ2-7	.	CASSLGGYPSYEQYF	TGTGCCAGCAGCTTAGGAGGGTACCCCTCCTACGAGCAGTACTTC
.	TRBV19	TRBJ1-1	.	CASSPGRMNTEAFF	TGTGCCAGTAGCCCGGGACGGATGAACACTGAAGCTTTCTTT
.	TRBV5-1	TRBJ1-2	.	CASSLPGDYGYTF	TGCGCCAGCAGCTTGCCAGGGGACTATGGCTACACCTTC
.	TRBV15	TRBJ1-3	.	CATSRQVSGNTIYF	TGTGCCACCAGCAGACAGGTTTCTGGAAACACCATATATTTT
.	TRBV20-1	TRBJ2-3	.	CSPRRSDTQYF	TGCAGTCCCCGAAGAAGCGATACGCAGTATTTT
.	TRBV7-3	TRBJ2-3	.	CASSSPSTDTQYF	TGTGCCAGCAGCTCCCCCTCCACAGATACGCAGTATTTT
.	TRBV15	TRBJ2-2	.	CATSRDRVRGARTGELFF	TGTGCCACCAGCAGAGATCGGGTCCGGGGGGCTCGAACCGGGGAGCTGTTTTTT
.	TRBV15	TRBJ2-7	.	CATSPRKTYEQYF	TGTGCCACAAGCCCGAGGAAGACCTACGAGCAGTACTTC